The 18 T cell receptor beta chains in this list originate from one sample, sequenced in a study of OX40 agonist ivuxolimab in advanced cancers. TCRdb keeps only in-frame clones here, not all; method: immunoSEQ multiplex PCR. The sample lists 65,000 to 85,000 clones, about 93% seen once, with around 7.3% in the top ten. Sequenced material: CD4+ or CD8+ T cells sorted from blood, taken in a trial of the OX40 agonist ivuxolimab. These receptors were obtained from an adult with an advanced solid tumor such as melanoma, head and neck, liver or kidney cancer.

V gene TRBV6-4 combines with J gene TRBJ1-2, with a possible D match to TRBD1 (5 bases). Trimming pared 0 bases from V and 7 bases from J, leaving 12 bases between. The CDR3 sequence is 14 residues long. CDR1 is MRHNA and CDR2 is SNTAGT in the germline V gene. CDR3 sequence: CASSDSRVGGGYTF. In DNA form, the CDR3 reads TGTGCCAGCAGTGACTCAAGGGTCGGGGGTGGCTACACCTTC.

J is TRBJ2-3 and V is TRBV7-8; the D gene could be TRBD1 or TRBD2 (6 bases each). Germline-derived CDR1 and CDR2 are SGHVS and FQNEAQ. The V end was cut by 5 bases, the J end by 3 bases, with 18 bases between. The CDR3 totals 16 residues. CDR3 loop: CASSTLVGGETDTQYF. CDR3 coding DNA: TGTGCCAGCAGCACCCTCGTCGGGGGCGAAACAGATACGCAGTATTTT.

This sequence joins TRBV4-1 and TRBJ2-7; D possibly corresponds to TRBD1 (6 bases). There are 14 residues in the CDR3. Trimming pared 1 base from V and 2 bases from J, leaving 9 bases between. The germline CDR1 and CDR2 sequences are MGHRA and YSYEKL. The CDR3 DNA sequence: TGCGCCAGCAGCCAAGTGCACAGGGCCTACGAGCAGTACTTC. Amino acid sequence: CASSQVHRAYEQYF.

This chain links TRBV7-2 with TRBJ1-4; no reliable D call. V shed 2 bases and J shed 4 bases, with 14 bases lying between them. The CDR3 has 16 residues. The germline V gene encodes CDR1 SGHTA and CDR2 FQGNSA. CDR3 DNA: TGTGCCAGCAGCTTATCGATCTGGGAGTTTAATGAAAAACTGTTTTTT. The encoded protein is CASSLSIWEFNEKLFF.

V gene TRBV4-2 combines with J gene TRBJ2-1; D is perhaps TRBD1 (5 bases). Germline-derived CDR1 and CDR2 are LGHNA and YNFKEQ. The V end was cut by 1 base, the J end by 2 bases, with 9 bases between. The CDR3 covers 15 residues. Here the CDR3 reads CASSQGQPAYNEQFF. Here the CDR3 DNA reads TGTGCCAGCAGCCAAGGACAGCCGGCCTACAATGAGCAGTTCTTC.

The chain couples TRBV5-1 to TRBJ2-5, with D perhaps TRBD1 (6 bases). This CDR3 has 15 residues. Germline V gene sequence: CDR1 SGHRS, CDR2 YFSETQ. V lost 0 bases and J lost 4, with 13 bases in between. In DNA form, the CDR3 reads TGCGCCAGCAGCTTGGTCAGCCCCAGGGGAGAGACCCAGTACTTC. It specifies CASSLVSPRGETQYF.

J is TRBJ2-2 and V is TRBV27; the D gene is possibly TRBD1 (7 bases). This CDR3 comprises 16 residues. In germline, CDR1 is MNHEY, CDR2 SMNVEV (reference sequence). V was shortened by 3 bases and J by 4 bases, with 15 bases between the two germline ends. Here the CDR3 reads CASSFQGGFVTGELFF. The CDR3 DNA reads TGTGCCAGCAGTTTTCAGGGGGGCTTTGTCACCGGGGAGCTGTTTTTT.

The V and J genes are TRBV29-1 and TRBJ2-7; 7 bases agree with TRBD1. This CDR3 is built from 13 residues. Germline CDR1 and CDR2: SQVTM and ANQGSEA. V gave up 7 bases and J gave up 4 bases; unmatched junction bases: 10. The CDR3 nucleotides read TGCAGCGCCACCGGGACAGCAGATTACGAGCAGTACTTC. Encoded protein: CSATGTADYEQYF.

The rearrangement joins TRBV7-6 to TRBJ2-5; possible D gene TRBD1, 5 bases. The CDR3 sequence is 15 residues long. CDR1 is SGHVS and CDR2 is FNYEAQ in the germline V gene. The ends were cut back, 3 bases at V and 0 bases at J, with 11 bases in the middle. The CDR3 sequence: CASSLTAMNQETQYF. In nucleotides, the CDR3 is TGTGCCAGCAGCTTGACAGCGATGAACCAAGAGACCCAGTACTTC.

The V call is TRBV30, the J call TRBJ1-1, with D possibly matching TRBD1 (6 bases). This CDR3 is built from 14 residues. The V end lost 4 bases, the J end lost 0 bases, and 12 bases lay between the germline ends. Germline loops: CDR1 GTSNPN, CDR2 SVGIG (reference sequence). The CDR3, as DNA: TGTGCCTGGAACCAGGGGATCATGAACACTGAAGCTTTCTTT. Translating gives CAWNQGIMNTEAFF.

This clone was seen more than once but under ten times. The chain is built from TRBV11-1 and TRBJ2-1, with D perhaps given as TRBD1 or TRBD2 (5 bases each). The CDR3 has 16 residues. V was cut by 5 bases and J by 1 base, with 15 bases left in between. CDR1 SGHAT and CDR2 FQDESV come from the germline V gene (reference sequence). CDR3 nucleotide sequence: TGTGCCAGCAGCCCTAGTGGGGACCTGTCCTACAATGAGCAGTTCTTC. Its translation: CASSPSGDLSYNEQFF.

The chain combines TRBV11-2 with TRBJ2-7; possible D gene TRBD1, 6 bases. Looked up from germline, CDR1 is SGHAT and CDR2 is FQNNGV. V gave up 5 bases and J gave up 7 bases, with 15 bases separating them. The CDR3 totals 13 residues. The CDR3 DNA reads TGTGCCAGCAGCACGCACAGGGTGGGGGAGCAGTACTTC. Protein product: CASSTHRVGEQYF.

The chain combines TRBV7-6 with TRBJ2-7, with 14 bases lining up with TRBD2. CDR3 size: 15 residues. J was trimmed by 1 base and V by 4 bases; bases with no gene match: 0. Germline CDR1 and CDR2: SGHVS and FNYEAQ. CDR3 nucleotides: TGTGCCAGCAGCTGGACTAGCGGGGGGTCCTACGAGCAGTACTTC. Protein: CASSWTSGGSYEQYF. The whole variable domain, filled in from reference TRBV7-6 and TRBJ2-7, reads GAGVSQSPRYKVTKRGQDVALRCDPISGHVSLYWYRQALGQGPEFLTYFNYEAQQDKSGLPNDRFSAERPEGSISTLTIQRTEQRDSAMYRCASSWTSGGSYEQYFGPGTRLTVT.

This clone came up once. This chain's CDR3 is CASSHPGTDSTDTQYF. In DNA form, the CDR3 reads TGCGCCAGCAGCCACCCCGGGACAGACAGCACAGATACGCAGTATTTT. This rearrangement joins TRBV4-1 to TRBJ2-3; the match to TRBD1 covers 7 bases. V lost 3 bases and J lost 0; bases outside the gene matches: 6. The CDR3 loop spans 16 amino acids. Germline-derived CDR1 and CDR2 are MGHRA and YSYEKL.

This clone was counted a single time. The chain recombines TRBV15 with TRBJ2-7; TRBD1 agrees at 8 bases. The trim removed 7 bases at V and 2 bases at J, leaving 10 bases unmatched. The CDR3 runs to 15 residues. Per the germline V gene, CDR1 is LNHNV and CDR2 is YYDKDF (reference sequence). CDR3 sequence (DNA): TGTGCCACCAAACACCTTGGACAGGGTCCCTACGAGCAGTACTTC. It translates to CATKHLGQGPYEQYF.

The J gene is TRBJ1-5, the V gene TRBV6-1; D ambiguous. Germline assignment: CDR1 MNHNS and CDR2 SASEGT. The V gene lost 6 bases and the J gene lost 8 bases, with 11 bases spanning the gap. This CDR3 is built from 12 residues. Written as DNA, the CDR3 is TGTGCCAGCAGGTTGGGGTTTGAGCCCCAGCATTTT. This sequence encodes CASRLGFEPQHF.

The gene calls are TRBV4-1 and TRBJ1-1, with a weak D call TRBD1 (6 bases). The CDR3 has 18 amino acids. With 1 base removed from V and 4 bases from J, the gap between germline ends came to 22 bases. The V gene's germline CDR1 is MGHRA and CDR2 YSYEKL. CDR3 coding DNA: TGCGCCAGCAGCCAAGTGGGGGGCGGTAGTCAGCCGAGCACTGAAGCTTTCTTT. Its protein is CASSQVGGGSQPSTEAFF.

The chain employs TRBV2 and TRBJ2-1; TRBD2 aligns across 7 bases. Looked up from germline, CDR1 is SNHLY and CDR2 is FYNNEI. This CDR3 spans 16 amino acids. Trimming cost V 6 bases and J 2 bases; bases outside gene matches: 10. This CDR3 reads CASRGSAAGAYNEQFF. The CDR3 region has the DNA TGTGCCAGCAGAGGGTCTGCGGCGGGGGCCTACAATGAGCAGTTCTTC.